The clone carrying this T cell receptor beta chain was seen many times. Its target is not known. The source of the sample is a study of Ad26.COV2.S vaccination and SARS-CoV-2 variants. General study findings and limits: Analytic work on TCR breadth and depth might have understated the full extent of total T cell responses.

Profiled with immunoSEQ multiplex PCR; TCRdb holds only in-frame clones, not every one. This table holds some 370,000 clones, about 80% found once. The CDR3 extends over 16 amino acids. Germline V gene lookup returns CDR1 LNHNV and CDR2 YYDKDF (reference sequence). V shed 0 bases, J shed 8 bases, and the junction held 8 bases outside the gene matches. Treatment reported: around 19 received Ad26.COV2.S at low or high dose, single or two shots; about 5 received placebo; per-sample allocation not given. Collection of samples fell on day 63 after the first vaccine or placebo injection. This receptor was identified in a person aged 18-65 years who received the Ad26.COV2.S COVID-19 vaccine or a placebo. V and J are TRBV15 and TRBJ1-4; TRBD1 aligns across 8 bases. The sequences come from peripheral blood, collected in a trial of Ad26.COV2.S vaccine versus placebo. The CDR3 reads CATSREGGTGPEKLFF. The CDR3 coding sequence is TGTGCCACCAGCAGAGAGGGCGGGACAGGTCCCGAAAAACTGTTTTTT. The full variable domain, in which reference TRBV15 and TRBJ1-4 provide the parts outside the CDR3, is DAMVIQNPRYQVTQFGKPVTLSCSQTLNHNVMYWYQQKSSQAPKLLFHYYDKDFNNEADTPDNFQSRRPNTSFCFLDIRSPGLGDTAMYLCATSREGGTGPEKLFFGSGTQLSVL.